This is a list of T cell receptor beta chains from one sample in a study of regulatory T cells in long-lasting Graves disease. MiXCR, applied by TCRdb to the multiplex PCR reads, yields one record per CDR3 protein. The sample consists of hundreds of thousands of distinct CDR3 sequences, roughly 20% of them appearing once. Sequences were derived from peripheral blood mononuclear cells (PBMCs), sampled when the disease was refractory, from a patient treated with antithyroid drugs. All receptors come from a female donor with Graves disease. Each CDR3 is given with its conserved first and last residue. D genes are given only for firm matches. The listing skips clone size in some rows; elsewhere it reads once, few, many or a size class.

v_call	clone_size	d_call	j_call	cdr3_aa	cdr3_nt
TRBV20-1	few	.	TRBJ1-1	CSARGSTGNTEAFF	TGCAGTGCTAGAGGCAGTACAGGTAACACTGAAGCTTTCTTT
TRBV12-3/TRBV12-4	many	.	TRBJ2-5	CASSGPVQGDGETQYF	TGTGCCAGCAGTGGACCCGTACAGGGAGATGGAGAGACCCAGTACTTC
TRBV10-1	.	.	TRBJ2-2	CASRTGTNTGELFF	TGCGCCAGCAGAACAGGGACGAACACCGGGGAGCTGTTTTTT
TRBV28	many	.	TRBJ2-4	CASSTRDGKNIQYF	TGTGCCAGCAGTACCCGAGACGGTAAAAACATTCAGTACTTC
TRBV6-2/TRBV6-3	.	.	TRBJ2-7	CASSYSTTGNGRPYEQYF	TGTGCCAGCAGTTACTCGACCACCGGGAATGGCAGACCCTACGAGCAGTACTTC
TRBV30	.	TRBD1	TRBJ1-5	CAWSADRGGRSNRPQHF	TGTGCCTGGAGCGCGGACAGGGGTGGCCGGAGCAATCGGCCCCAGCATTTT
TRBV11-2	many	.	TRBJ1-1	CASSSWMEQDEAFF	TGTGCCAGCAGCTCCTGGATGGAGCAAGATGAAGCTTTCTTT
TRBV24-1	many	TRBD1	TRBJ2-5	CATSDLEQGETQYF	TGTGCCACCAGTGATTTGGAACAGGGGGAGACCCAGTACTTC
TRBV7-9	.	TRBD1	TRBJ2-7	CASSRGQTHEQYF	TGTGCCAGCAGCCGGGGACAGACGCACGAGCAGTACTTC
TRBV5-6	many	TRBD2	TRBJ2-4	CASSLGGAKNIQYF	TGTGCCAGCAGTTTGGGAGGGGCCAAAAACATTCAGTACTTC
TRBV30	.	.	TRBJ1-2	CAWSVQTGRYVYGYTF	TGTGCCTGGAGTGTCCAAACGGGACGGTACGTCTATGGCTACACCTTC
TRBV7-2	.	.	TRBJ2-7	CASSRLRGTDEQYF	TGTGCCAGCAGCCGGTTACGGGGCACGGACGAGCAGTACTTC
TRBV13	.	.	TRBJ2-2	CVSSLKTGELFF	TGTGTCAGCAGCTTAAAAACCGGGGAGCTGTTTTTT
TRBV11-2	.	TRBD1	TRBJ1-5	CASSLGYQRQGYQPQHF	TGTGCCAGCAGCTTGGGATACCAGAGACAGGGATATCAGCCCCAGCATTTT
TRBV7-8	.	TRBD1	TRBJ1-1	CASSPRDRILEAFF	TGTGCCAGCAGCCCACGGGACAGGATACTTGAAGCTTTCTTT
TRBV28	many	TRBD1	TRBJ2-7	CASSLRLWTGVYEQYF	TGTGCCAGCAGTCTTCGTTTATGGACAGGGGTCTACGAGCAGTACTTC
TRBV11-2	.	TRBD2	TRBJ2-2	CASSLAGGRGSGELFF	TGTGCCAGCAGCTTAGCTGGCGGGAGGGGATCCGGGGAGCTGTTTTTT
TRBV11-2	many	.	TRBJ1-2	CASSFTGFGYTF	TGTGCCAGCAGCTTTACAGGGTTTGGCTACACCTTC
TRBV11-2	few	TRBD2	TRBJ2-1	CASRQTPAGRYNEQFF	TGTGCCAGTCGTCAGACCCCAGCGGGAAGGTACAATGAGCAGTTCTTC
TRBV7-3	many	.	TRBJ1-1	CASSLISGTEAFF	TGTGCCAGCAGCTTAATCAGCGGGACTGAAGCTTTCTTT
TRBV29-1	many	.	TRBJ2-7	CSVRGMARDTSSYEQYF	TGCAGCGTGCGAGGTATGGCCCGGGACACAAGCTCCTACGAGCAGTACTTC
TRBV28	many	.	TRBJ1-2	CASTGGNNYGYTF	TGTGCCAGCACTGGAGGCAATAACTATGGCTACACCTTC
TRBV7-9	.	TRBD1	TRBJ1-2	CASSLGTGEYGYTF	TGTGCCAGCAGCTTGGGAACAGGGGAATATGGCTACACCTTC
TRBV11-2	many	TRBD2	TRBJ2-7	CASSGPGGYSYEQYF	TGTGCCAGCAGCGGCCCGGGAGGGTACTCCTACGAGCAGTACTTC